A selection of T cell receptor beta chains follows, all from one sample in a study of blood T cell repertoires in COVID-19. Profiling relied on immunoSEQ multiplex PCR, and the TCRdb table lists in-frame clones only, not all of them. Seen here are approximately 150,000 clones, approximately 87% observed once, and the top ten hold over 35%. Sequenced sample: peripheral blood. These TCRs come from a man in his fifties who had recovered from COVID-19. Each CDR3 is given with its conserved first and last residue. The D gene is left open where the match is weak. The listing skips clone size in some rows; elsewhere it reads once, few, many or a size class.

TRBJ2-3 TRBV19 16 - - TGTGCCAGTAGTATTCGGGCAGGGGAGAGCACAGATACGCAGTATTTT CASSIRAGESTDTQYF
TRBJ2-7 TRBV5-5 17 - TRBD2 TGTGCCAGCAGCTTGGCCCTGGCTAGCGGGGGGGCCTACGAGCAGTACTTC CASSLALASGGAYEQYF
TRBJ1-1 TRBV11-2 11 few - TGTGCCAGCAGCTCCTTCACTGAAGCTTTCTTT CASSSFTEAFF
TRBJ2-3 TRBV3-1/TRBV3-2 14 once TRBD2 TGTGCCAGCAGCCAAGGGCTAGCGGGGGCTCCGCAGTATTTT CASSQGLAGAPQYF
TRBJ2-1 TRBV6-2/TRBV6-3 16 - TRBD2 TGTGCCAGCAGTACGCCGACTAGCGGGGACTACAATGAGCAGTTCTTC CASSTPTSGDYNEQFF
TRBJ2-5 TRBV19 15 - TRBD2 TGTGCCAGTAGTATTAGACGGGGGGGCAGGGAGACCCAGTACTTC CASSIRRGGRETQYF
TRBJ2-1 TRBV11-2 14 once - TGTGCCAGCAGCTTAGATAATCTCCCCCTGGAGCAGTTCTTC CASSLDNLPLEQFF
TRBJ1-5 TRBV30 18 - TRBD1 TGTGCCTGGAGTCCGGGGACAGGGGGCTGGGTGGGCAATCAGCCCCAGCATTTT CAWSPGTGGWVGNQPQHF
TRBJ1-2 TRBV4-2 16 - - TGTGCCAGCAGCCCTACCGGGGGGGACGGCATCTATGGCTACACCTTC CASSPTGGDGIYGYTF
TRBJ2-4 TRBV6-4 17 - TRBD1 TGTGCCAGCAGTGACTGGACAGGGTGCCTGGCCAAAAACATTCAGTACTTC CASSDWTGCLAKNIQYF
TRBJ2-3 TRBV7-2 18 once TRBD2 TGTGCCAGCAGCTTAGTGCCTAGCGGGGGGGCGAGCACAGATACGCAGTATTTT CASSLVPSGGASTDTQYF
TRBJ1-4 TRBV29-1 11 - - TGCAGCGTTTACATTGGGGGCAAACTGTTTTTT CSVYIGGKLFF
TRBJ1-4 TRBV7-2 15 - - TGTGCCAGCAGCTTACAGGCCGACGTAGAGGAAAAACTGTTTTTT CASSLQADVEEKLFF
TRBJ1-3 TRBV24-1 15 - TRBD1 TGTGCCACCACCCTGGACAGGGGATCGGGAAACACCATATATTTT CATTLDRGSGNTIYF
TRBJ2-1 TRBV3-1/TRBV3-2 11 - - TGTGCCAGCAGCCAACTTAATGAGCAGTTCTTC CASSQLNEQFF
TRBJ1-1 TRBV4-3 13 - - TGCGCCAGCAGCCAGGGCTCGAACACTGAAGCTTTCTTT CASSQGSNTEAFF
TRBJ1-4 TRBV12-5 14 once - TGTGCTAGTGGCCTACAGGGCATTAATGAAAAACTGTTTTTT CASGLQGINEKLFF
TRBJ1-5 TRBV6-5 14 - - TGTGCCAGCAGTCTTGGGGGGACCGGCCAGCCCCAGCATTTT CASSLGGTGQPQHF
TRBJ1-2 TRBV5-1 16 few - TGCGCCAGCAGCTCCTCCTCAGCGACAGGAGGTATTGGCTACACCTTC CASSSSSATGGIGYTF
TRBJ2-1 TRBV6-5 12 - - TGTGCCAGCAGTTACGCGGCAGGGGAGCAGTTCTTC CASSYAAGEQFF
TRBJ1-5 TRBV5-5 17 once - TGTGCCAGCAGCTCGACAGGAGCCTTACGTAGCAATCAGCCCCAGCATTTT CASSSTGALRSNQPQHF
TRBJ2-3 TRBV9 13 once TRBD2 TGTGCCAGCAACGGGGGGGCCACAGATACGCAGTATTTT CASNGGATDTQYF
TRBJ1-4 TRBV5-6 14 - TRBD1 TGTGCCAGCAGCTTGGGAGGACAGGTGGAAAAACTGTTTTTT CASSLGGQVEKLFF
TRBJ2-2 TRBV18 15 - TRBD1 TGTGCCAGCTCACCCTGGACAGGGGACACCGGGGAGCTGTTTTTT CASSPWTGDTGELFF
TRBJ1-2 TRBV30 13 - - TGTGCCTGGAGTCCAGGGGCTAACTATGGCTACACCTTC CAWSPGANYGYTF
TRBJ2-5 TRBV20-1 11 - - TGCAGTGCTAGTGGCGAAGAGACCCAGTACTTC CSASGEETQYF
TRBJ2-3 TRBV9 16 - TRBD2 TGTGCCAGCAGCGTAGTAATAGCGGGGGGCGCAGATACGCAGTATTTT CASSVVIAGGADTQYF
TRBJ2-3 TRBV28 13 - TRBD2 TGTGCCAGCTCCGGGGGGGATTCAGATACGCAGTATTTT CASSGGDSDTQYF
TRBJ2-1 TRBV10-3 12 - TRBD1 TGTGCCAGCGGGACAGGGGACAATGAGCAGTTCTTC CASGTGDNEQFF
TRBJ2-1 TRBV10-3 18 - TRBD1 TGTGCCATCAGCCCCCGGGACAGGGGGCTAAGGTCCTACAATGAGCAGTTCTTC CAISPRDRGLRSYNEQFF
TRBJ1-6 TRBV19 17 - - TGTGCCAGTAGTTTACAGGGATCGAGCTCCTATAATTCACCCCTCCACTTT CASSLQGSSSYNSPLHF
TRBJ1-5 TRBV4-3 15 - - TGCGCCAGCAGCCGGAACAGGGTTGGCAATCAGCCCCAGCATTTT CASSRNRVGNQPQHF
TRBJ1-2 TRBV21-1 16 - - TGTGCCAGCAGCTCCGGGACAGGTTTCTTGGCGGGGGGCTACACCTTC CASSSGTGFLAGGYTF
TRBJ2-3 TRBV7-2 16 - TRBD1 TGTGCCAGCAGCTCCCCCGGGACAGGGGGGCGGGATACGCAGTATTTT CASSSPGTGGRDTQYF
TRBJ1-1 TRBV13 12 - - TGTGCCAGCAGCCGCGGGGCCACTGAAGCTTTCTTT CASSRGATEAFF
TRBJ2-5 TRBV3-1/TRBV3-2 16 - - TGTGCCAGCAGCCAGCCCGGGACTGGAGACCAAGAGACCCAGTACTTC CASSQPGTGDQETQYF
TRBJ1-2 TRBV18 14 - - TGTGCCAGCTCACCAATGGCCCTCCCCTATGGCTACACCTTC CASSPMALPYGYTF
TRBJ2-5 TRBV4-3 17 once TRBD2 TGCGCCAGCAGCCAAGCTACTAGCGGGGGCCTCCGTGAGACCCAGTACTTC CASSQATSGGLRETQYF
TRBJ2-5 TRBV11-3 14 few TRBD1 TGTGCCAGCAGCGACCGGACAGGGCGGGAGACCCAGTACTTC CASSDRTGRETQYF
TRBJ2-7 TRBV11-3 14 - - TGTGCCAGCAGCGTTAGACAGGTCTCCTACGAGCAGTACTTC CASSVRQVSYEQYF
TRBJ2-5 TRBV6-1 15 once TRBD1 TGTGCCACCAGGTCCCGGGACAGGGGGGGAGAGACCCAGTACTTC CATRSRDRGGETQYF
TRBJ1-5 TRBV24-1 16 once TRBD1 TGTGCCACCAGTGAACACGGACAGGTTAGCAATCAGCCCCAGCATTTT CATSEHGQVSNQPQHF
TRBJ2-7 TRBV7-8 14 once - TGTGCCAGCAGCTTAATCCAGGGGCACGACGAGCAGTACTTC CASSLIQGHDEQYF
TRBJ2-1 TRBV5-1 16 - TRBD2 TGCGCCAGCAGCCCCACGACTAGCGGGGGACTGGATGAGCAGTTCTTC CASSPTTSGGLDEQFF
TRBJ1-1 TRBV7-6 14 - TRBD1 TGTGCCAGCAGCTTATCAGGGGGCAACACTGAAGCTTTCTTT CASSLSGGNTEAFF
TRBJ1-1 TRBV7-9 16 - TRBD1 TGTGCCAGCAGCTTACCCTGGGACAGGAGGAACACTGAAGCTTTCTTT CASSLPWDRRNTEAFF
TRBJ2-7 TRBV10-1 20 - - TGCGCCAGCAGTGAGTCGACCTCCCCCAATATTGTAGGGAGCTCCTACGAGCAGTACTTC CASSESTSPNIVGSSYEQYF
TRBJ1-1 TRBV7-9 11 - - TGTGCCAGCAGTAGGGAGACTGAAGCTTTCTTT CASSRETEAFF
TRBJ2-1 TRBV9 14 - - TGTGCCAGCAGCGTAGGGGGCCCCTACAATGAGCAGTTCTTC CASSVGGPYNEQFF
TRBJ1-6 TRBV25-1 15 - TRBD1 TGTGCCAGCAGTGATCGGACAGGGGGCGGTTCACCCCTCCACTTT CASSDRTGGGSPLHF
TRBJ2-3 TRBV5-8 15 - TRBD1 TGTGCCAGCAGCTTGGGTGGGACAGTCACAGATACGCAGTATTTT CASSLGGTVTDTQYF
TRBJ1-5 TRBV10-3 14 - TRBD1 TGTGCCATCAGCGTGGACAGGGTCAATCAGCCCCAGCATTTT CAISVDRVNQPQHF
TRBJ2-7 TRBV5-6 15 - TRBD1 TGTGCCAGCAGCTTGGGGCAACAGGGGGCAGGCGAGCAGTACTTC CASSLGQQGAGEQYF
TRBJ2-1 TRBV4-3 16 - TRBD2 TGCGCCAGCAGCCAAGATCTCAGCGGGGGGGTTAATGAGCAGTTCTTC CASSQDLSGGVNEQFF
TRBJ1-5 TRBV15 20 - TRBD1 TGTGCCACCAGCAGAGCATCGTACCGGGACAGGGTAGGAGGCAATCAGCCCCAGCATTTT CATSRASYRDRVGGNQPQHF
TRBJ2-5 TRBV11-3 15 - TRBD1 TGTGCCAGCAGCGTCGGAAACAGGGGTCAAGAGACCCAGTACTTC CASSVGNRGQETQYF
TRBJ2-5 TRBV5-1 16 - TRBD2 TGCGCCAGCAGCCCGTGGGGTAGCGGGGAGCAAGAGACCCAGTACTTC CASSPWGSGEQETQYF
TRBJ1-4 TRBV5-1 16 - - TGCGCCAGCAGCTTGGACAGGTTTGGACCTTCTGAAAAACTGTTTTTT CASSLDRFGPSEKLFF
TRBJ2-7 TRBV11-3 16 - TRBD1 TGTGCCAGCAGCACGGGACAGGTTAGAAGCTCCTACGAGCAGTACTTC CASSTGQVRSSYEQYF
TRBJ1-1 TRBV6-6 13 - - TGTGCCAGCAGTTACTGGGGGAGGACTGAAGCTTTCTTT CASSYWGRTEAFF